A single sample is the source of the 32 T cell receptor beta chains below, sequenced in a study of blood T cell repertoires in COVID-19 (TCRdb year 2020). The method was the immunoSEQ multiplex PCR assay. TCRdb's version of the immuneACCESS table is confined to in-frame rearrangements and falls short of the full clone set. An unresolved V gene accounts for under half of the shortfall where checked; the remainder is of unknown origin. The sample has 200,000 to 250,000 clones on record, about 81% of them singletons. Of the sample, 5.2% is held by the ten largest clones. The sample comprised peripheral blood. Source of these receptors: an older woman with COVID-19, enrolled during active disease.

V and J are TRBV6-1 and TRBJ1-6; D is uncertain. This CDR3 region has 15 residues. In germline, CDR1 is MNHNS, CDR2 SASEGT. Trimming shortened V by 1 base and J by 9 bases, and 13 bases separated the two germline ends. CDR3 protein: CASSEDSLSSSPLHF. CDR3 in DNA: TGTGCCAGCAGTGAAGACAGCCTTAGTAGTTCACCCCTCCACTTT.

The rearrangement uses TRBV9 and TRBJ2-1, with 14 bases lining up with TRBD2. The V segment lost 6 bases and the J segment 5 bases; nucleotides outside the gene matches: 7. CDR3 length: 16 amino acids. Germline V gene data show CDR1 as SGDLS and CDR2 as YYNGEE. The CDR3: CASTPTSGRANNEQFF. For the CDR3, the DNA is TGTGCCAGCACCCCGACTAGCGGGAGGGCCAACAATGAGCAGTTCTTC.

The chain carries TRBV4-1 and TRBJ2-1; possible D gene TRBD1, 6 bases. The CDR3 has 16 amino acids. V dropped 4 bases and J dropped 2 bases, with 15 bases sitting between them. CDR1 and CDR2 from the germline V gene are MGHRA and YSYEKL. The CDR3 nucleotides are TGCGCCAGCAGCCCCACAGACAGGCGGGCCTACAATGAGCAGTTCTTC. It is translated as CASSPTDRRAYNEQFF.

The chain employs TRBV10-3 and TRBJ1-5, with D maybe TRBD1 (5 bases). Germline V gives CDR1 ENHRY, CDR2 SYGVKD. The CDR3 has 14 residues. V lost 3 bases, J lost 6 bases, and 12 bases lay in between. CDR3 DNA: TGTGCCATCAGTGATCAGGGCGTGGGTCAGCCCCAGCATTTT. Protein: CAISDQGVGQPQHF.

The DNA of the CDR3 is TGCAGTGCTCGTGGACTTACTAACTATGGCTACACCTTC. Translating gives CSARGLTNYGYTF. The chain carries TRBV20-1 and TRBJ1-2, with unresolved D. CDR1 and CDR2 (germline): DFQATT, SNEGSKA (reference sequence). V was cut by 5 bases and J by 0 bases, with 10 bases left in between. The CDR3 is made up of 13 amino acids.

The chain joins TRBV12-3 or TRBV12-4 to TRBJ2-1, with D maybe TRBD2 (6 bases). This CDR3 is built from 13 residues. Trimming stripped 6 bases from V and 9 bases from J, with 15 bases between. The CDR3 DNA sequence: TGTGCCAGCAGGGATACTAGCATCAGTGAGCAGTTCTTC. This codes for CASRDTSISEQFF.

The sample holds a few counts of this clone. The V gene is TRBV28, the J gene TRBJ1-2; D is unclear. Per germline, CDR1 MDHEN and CDR2 SYDVKM. Trimming removed 7 bases from V and 0 bases from J, with 15 bases in between. The CDR3 runs 15 residues. In DNA form, the CDR3 reads TGTGCCAGCAAGGGCCGGGGAGCGGCTAACTATGGCTACACCTTC. Translated: CASKGRGAANYGYTF.

V usage is TRBV28 and J usage is TRBJ1-3, with TRBD1 as a possible D gene (6 bases). V was trimmed by 5 bases and J by 5 bases, leaving 10 bases between them. The CDR3 is 13 residues long. The germline CDR1 and CDR2 sequences are MDHEN and SYDVKM. The CDR3 DNA sequence: TGTGCCAGCAGTCCGGACAGAAGAAACACCATATATTTT. Translation gives CASSPDRRNTIYF. The full variable domain, rest sourced from reference TRBV28 and TRBJ1-3, is DVKVTQSSRYLVKRTGEKVFLECVQDMDHENMFWYRQDPGLGLRLIYFSYDVKMKEKGDIPEGYSVSREKKERFSLILESASTNQTSMYLCASSPDRRNTIYFGEGSWLTVV.

The chain employs TRBV5-1 and TRBJ1-5; D remains ambiguous. The V gene lost 2 bases and the J gene lost 12 bases, with 12 bases spanning the gap. The germline V gene has CDR1 SGHRS and CDR2 YFSETQ. The CDR3 is 12 residues long. CDR3 region: CASSFLRCLQHF. The CDR3 DNA is TGCGCCAGCAGCTTTTTACGGTGTCTCCAGCATTTT.

V is TRBV5-1 and J is TRBJ2-7, with 14 bases that match TRBD2. The V segment lost 0 bases and the J segment 6 bases; nucleotides outside the gene matches: 8. Per the germline V gene, CDR1 is SGHRS and CDR2 is YFSETQ. The CDR3 has 17 amino acids. The CDR3 protein is CASSLAGGTSGSSEQYF. The CDR3 coding sequence is TGCGCCAGCAGCTTGGCCGGAGGGACTAGCGGGAGCTCCGAGCAGTACTTC.

V is TRBV19 and J is TRBJ2-2; 7 nucleotides align to TRBD1. This CDR3 is built from 18 residues. The germline gives CDR1 LNHDA, CDR2 SQIVND (reference sequence). Trimming removed 3 bases from V and 3 bases from J; junction bases left unmatched: 13. CDR3 bases: TGTGCCAGTAGTATCCCAATTACAGGGACAGACGACACCGGGGAGCTGTTTTTT. Its protein is CASSIPITGTDDTGELFF.

The rearrangement links TRBV30 to TRBJ2-5, with TRBD2 identical over 12 bases. V was pared by 3 bases and J by 2 bases, with 4 bases of the junction left unmatched. The V gene's germline CDR1 is GTSNPN and CDR2 SVGIG (reference sequence). This CDR3 comprises 15 residues. The CDR3 reads CAWSSGTSGQETQYF. As DNA, the CDR3 is TGTGCCTGGAGCTCCGGGACTAGCGGGCAAGAGACCCAGTACTTC.

J is TRBJ2-7 and V is TRBV10-2; 7 bases match TRBD2. The trim removed 4 bases at V and 6 bases at J, leaving 15 bases unmatched. CDR3 length: 16 amino acids. Per the germline V gene, CDR1 is WSHSY and CDR2 is SAAADI. CDR3 in amino acids: CASSARLALGPLEQYF. CDR3 nucleotide sequence: TGCGCCAGCAGTGCCAGACTAGCACTCGGCCCCCTCGAGCAGTACTTC.

The chain combines TRBV5-1 with TRBJ2-6; D gene ambiguous. The germline V and J ends were trimmed by 0 bases and 0 bases, with 4 bases remaining between them. In germline, CDR1 is SGHRS, CDR2 YFSETQ. The CDR3 spans 15 residues. The CDR3 bases are TGCGCCAGCAGCTTGGTCAGCTCTGGGGCCAACGTCCTGACTTTC. Translating gives CASSLVSSGANVLTF.

This clone was counted a few times. The chain recombines TRBV7-2 with TRBJ1-3; D is possibly TRBD1 (6 bases). The V gene lost 4 bases and the J gene lost 2 bases, with 9 bases spanning the gap. Germline V gene lookup returns CDR1 SGHTA and CDR2 FQGNSA. CDR3 length: 14 amino acids. The CDR3 sequence: CASSSRTAGNTIYF. In DNA, the CDR3 is TGTGCCAGCAGCTCGAGGACAGCTGGAAACACCATATATTTT. The variable domain in full, completed from reference TRBV7-2 and TRBJ1-3, reads GAGVSQSPSNKVTEKGKDVELRCDPISGHTALYWYRQSLGQGLEFLIYFQGNSAPDKSGLPSDRFSAERTGGSVSTLTIQRTQQEDSAVYLCASSSRTAGNTIYFGEGSWLTVV.

The chain joins TRBV15 to TRBJ1-4, with TRBD1 matching 10 bases. The CDR3 extends over 15 amino acids. Unmatched junction bases numbered 2, after V lost 2 bases and J lost 5 bases. Germline CDR1 reads LNHNV; CDR2 reads YYDKDF (reference sequence). CDR3 loop: CATSRPGQGNEKLFF. CDR3 in DNA: TGTGCCACCAGCAGACCGGGACAGGGGAATGAAAAACTGTTTTTT.

This chain links TRBV28 with TRBJ1-2; D may be TRBD1 (6 bases). This CDR3 is built from 13 residues. Germline values: CDR1 MDHEN, CDR2 SYDVKM. V was clipped by 5 bases and J by 3 bases, with 10 bases between them. CDR3 sequence: CASSPNRDYGYTF. DNA for the CDR3: TGTGCCAGCAGTCCAAACAGGGACTATGGCTACACCTTC.

V usage is TRBV11-2 and J usage is TRBJ1-3; D not resolved. Germline loops: CDR1 SGHAT, CDR2 FQNNGV. This CDR3 has 13 residues. V gave up 7 bases and J gave up 3 bases, with 10 bases separating them. The DNA of the CDR3 is TGTGCCAGCACCTCGGGGTATGGAAACACCATATATTTT. It codes for CASTSGYGNTIYF.

This chain links TRBV5-1 with TRBJ1-2; TRBD1 matches 7 bases. Germline V gene sequence: CDR1 SGHRS, CDR2 YFSETQ. This CDR3 region has 18 residues. J lost 0 bases, V lost 4 bases, and 15 bases had no gene match. The CDR3: CASSTRTGVGQPNYGYTF. Written as DNA, the CDR3 is TGCGCCAGCAGCACTAGGACAGGAGTTGGACAGCCTAACTATGGCTACACCTTC.

This clone was found many times. V is TRBV5-5 and J is TRBJ1-3, with D hard to call. The CDR3 is made up of 16 amino acids. V dropped 2 bases and J dropped 4 bases, with 16 bases sitting between them. CDR1 and CDR2 from the germline V gene are SGHKS and YYEKEE (reference sequence). The CDR3 nucleotides read TGTGCCAGCAGCTTCGCCGGAGGGTCTACGGGAAACACCATATATTTT. It encodes CASSFAGGSTGNTIYF.

This chain joins TRBV11-2 and TRBJ1-1; D is undetermined. The CDR3 totals 14 residues. Trimming stripped 5 bases from V and 11 bases from J, with 21 bases between. Germline V gives CDR1 SGHAT, CDR2 FQNNGV. The CDR3 region is CASSASLLMEVAFF. Written as DNA, the CDR3 is TGTGCCAGCAGCGCCAGCCTACTCATGGAGGTGGCTTTCTTT.

This clone was counted a single time. J is TRBJ1-1 and V is TRBV6-1; perhaps TRBD1 as D (5 bases). With 2 bases removed from V and 1 base from J, the gap between germline ends came to 17 bases. The CDR3 length is 17 residues. Germline lookup yields CDR1 MNHNS and CDR2 SASEGT. CDR3 coding DNA: TGTGCCAGCAGTGAACGGTTTTCGGCGGGGCAGAACACTGAAGCTTTCTTT. Translating it yields CASSERFSAGQNTEAFF.

The chain employs TRBV7-2 and TRBJ1-5; 9 bases match TRBD1. The CDR3 is made up of 15 amino acids. Trimming removed 3 bases from V and 6 bases from J; junction bases left unmatched: 6. Germline-derived CDR1 and CDR2 are SGHTA and FQGNSA. CDR3 amino acids: CASSLGQGGSQPQHF. The CDR3 nucleotides are TGTGCCAGCAGCTTGGGACAGGGCGGGAGTCAGCCCCAGCATTTT.

The chain couples TRBV6-5 to TRBJ2-7, with TRBD2 identical over 11 bases. The junction had 11 bases not matched to a gene; V was cut back by 6 bases and J by 7 bases. The CDR3 has 15 amino acids. Germline values: CDR1 MNHEY, CDR2 SVGAGI. CDR3: CASRHDSGRAREQYF. In nucleotides, the CDR3 is TGTGCCAGCAGACACGATAGCGGGAGGGCCCGGGAGCAGTACTTC.

This chain uses TRBV6-2 or TRBV6-3 with TRBJ1-2; no definite D call. Per the germline V gene, CDR1 is MNHEY and CDR2 is SVGEGT. CDR3 size: 15 residues. Trimming left V 5 bases short and J 7 bases short, with 20 bases between. DNA of the CDR3: TGTGCCAGCAGTACGACCGGGATTGTACGGGGTGGCTACACCTTC. The encoded protein is CASSTTGIVRGGYTF.

J is TRBJ1-1 and V is TRBV6-2 or TRBV6-3; D might be TRBD1 (5 bases). The length of the CDR3 is 14 residues. With 2 bases removed from V and 0 bases from J, the gap between germline ends came to 7 bases. Germline V gene sequence: CDR1 MNHEY, CDR2 SVGEGT. CDR3 nucleotides: TGTGCCAGCAGTTACAGGGGTTTGAACACTGAAGCTTTCTTT. Protein sequence: CASSYRGLNTEAFF.

The chain couples TRBV14 to TRBJ2-1; 7 positions match TRBD2. From germline, CDR1 is SGHDN and CDR2 FVKESK. CDR3 size: 11 residues. V lost 3 bases to trimming and J lost 15 bases; unmatched junction nucleotides: 5. CDR3 DNA: TGTGCCAGCAGCCAGGGACTACCCGGGTTCTTC. This encodes CASSQGLPGFF.

The rearrangement joins TRBV9 to TRBJ1-2, with 8 bases matching TRBD1. V gave up 0 bases and J gave up 8 bases; unmatched junction bases: 9. CDR1 SGDLS and CDR2 YYNGEE come from the germline V gene. The CDR3 is 15 amino acids. DNA for the CDR3: TGTGCCAGCAGCGTAGCTCTCGGACAGGGAGGGGGCTACACCTTC. It codes for CASSVALGQGGGYTF.

The chain uses TRBV2 and TRBJ1-3; 11 bases map to TRBD1. CDR3 length equals 17 residues. Germline lookup yields CDR1 SNHLY and CDR2 FYNNEI. V dropped 6 bases and J dropped 1; count of bases not matched to a gene: 8. The CDR3 region has the DNA TGTGCCAGCAGGGACAGGGGGCGCCTGATTTCTGGAAACACCATATATTTT. It encodes CASRDRGRLISGNTIYF.

The chain employs TRBV11-1 and TRBJ2-3; 11 bases align to TRBD2. V gave up 5 bases and J gave up 5 bases; unmatched junction bases: 9. CDR1 is SGHAT, CDR2 FQDESV, per germline (reference sequence). This CDR3 spans 16 amino acids. CDR3 amino acids: CASSIPLAGVGDTQYF. The CDR3, as DNA: TGTGCCAGCAGCATCCCACTAGCGGGAGTAGGAGATACGCAGTATTTT.

V and J are TRBV2 and TRBJ1-5, with D tentatively TRBD1 (6 bases). CDR1 SNHLY and CDR2 FYNNEI come from the germline V gene. The CDR3 loop spans 13 amino acids. V was trimmed by 9 bases and J by 3 bases, leaving 12 bases between them. This CDR3 is CASGGQFNQPQHF. CDR3 nucleotide sequence: TGTGCCAGTGGAGGACAGTTCAATCAGCCCCAGCATTTT.

J is TRBJ1-6 and V is TRBV5-1; 7 bases match TRBD1. With V trimmed by 3 bases and J by 8 bases, 2 bases remained unmatched. CDR1 and CDR2 from the germline V gene are SGHRS and YFSETQ. The CDR3 contains 13 residues. CDR3 amino acids: CASSWDSDSPLHF. In DNA form, the CDR3 reads TGCGCCAGCAGCTGGGACAGTGATTCACCCCTCCACTTT. Full variable domain (rest looked up from reference TRBV5-1 and TRBJ1-6): KAGVTQTPRYLIKTRGQQVTLSCSPISGHRSVSWYQQTPGQGLQFLFEYFSETQRNKGNFPGRFSGRQFSNSRSEMNVSTLELGDSALYLCASSWDSDSPLHFGNGTRLTVT.